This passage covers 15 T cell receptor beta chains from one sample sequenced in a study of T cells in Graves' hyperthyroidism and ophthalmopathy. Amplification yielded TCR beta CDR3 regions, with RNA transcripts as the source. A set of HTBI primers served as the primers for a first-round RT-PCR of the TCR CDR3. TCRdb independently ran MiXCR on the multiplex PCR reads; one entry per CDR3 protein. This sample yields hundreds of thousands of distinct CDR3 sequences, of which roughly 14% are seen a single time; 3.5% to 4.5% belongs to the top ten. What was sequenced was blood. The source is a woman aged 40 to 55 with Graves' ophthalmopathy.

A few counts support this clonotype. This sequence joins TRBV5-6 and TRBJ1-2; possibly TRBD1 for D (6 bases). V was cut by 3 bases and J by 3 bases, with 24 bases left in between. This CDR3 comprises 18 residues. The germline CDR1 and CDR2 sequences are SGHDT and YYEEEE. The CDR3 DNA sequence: TGTGCCAGCAGCTCCATCGTGAGCAGGGGAGGTGGAGACTATGGCTACACCTTC. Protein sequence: CASSSIVSRGGGDYGYTF.

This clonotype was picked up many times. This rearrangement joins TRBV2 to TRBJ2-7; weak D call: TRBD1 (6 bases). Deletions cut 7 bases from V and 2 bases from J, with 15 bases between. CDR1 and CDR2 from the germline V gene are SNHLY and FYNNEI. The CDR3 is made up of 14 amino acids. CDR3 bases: TGTGCCAGCATTCTTCAGACAGGCACCTACGAGCAGTACTTC. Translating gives CASILQTGTYEQYF.

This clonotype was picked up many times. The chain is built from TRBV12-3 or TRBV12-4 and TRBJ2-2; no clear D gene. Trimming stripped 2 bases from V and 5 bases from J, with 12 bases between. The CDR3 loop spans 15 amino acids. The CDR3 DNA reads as TGTGCCAGCAGTTTATATGTCCGAGCGACCGGGGAGCTGTTTTTT. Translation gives CASSLYVRATGELFF.

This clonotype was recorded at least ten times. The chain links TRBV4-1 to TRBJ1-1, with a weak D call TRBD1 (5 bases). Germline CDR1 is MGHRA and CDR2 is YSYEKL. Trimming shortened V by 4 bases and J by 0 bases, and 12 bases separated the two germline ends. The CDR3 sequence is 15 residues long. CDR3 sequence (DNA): TGCGCCAGCAGCCCCGAGACAGATATGAACACTGAAGCTTTCTTT. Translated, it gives CASSPETDMNTEAFF.

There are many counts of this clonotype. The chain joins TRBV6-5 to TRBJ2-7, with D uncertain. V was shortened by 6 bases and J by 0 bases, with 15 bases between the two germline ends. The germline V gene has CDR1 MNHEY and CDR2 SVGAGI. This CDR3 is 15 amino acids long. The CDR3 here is CASSSPAVSSYEQYF. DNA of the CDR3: TGTGCCAGCAGCTCCCCCGCCGTATCCTCCTACGAGCAGTACTTC.

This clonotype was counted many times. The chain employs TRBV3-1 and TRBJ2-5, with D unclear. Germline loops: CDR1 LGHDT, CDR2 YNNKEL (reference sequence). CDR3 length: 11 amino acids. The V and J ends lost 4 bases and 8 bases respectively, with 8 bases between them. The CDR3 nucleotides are TGTGCCAGCAGCCGCCAGTTAACCCAGTACTTC. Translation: CASSRQLTQYF.

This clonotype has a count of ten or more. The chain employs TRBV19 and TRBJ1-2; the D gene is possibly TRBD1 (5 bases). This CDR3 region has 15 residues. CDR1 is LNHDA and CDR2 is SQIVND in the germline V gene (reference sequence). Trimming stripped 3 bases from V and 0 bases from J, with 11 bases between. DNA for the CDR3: TGTGCCAGTAGTATCGGACTGGGACCTAACTATGGCTACACCTTC. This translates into CASSIGLGPNYGYTF.

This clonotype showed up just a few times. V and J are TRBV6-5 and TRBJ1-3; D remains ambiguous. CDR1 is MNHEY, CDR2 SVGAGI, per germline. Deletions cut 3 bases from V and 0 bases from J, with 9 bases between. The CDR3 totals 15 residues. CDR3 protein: CASSYGRSSGNTIYF. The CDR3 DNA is TGTGCCAGCAGTTATGGCAGGAGCTCTGGAAACACCATATATTTT.

For the CDR3, the DNA is TGTGCCAGCTCACCCGGACAGCCGGGGATTTACGAGCAGTACTTC. Amino acids: CASSPGQPGIYEQYF. V and J are TRBV18 and TRBJ2-7, with D tentatively TRBD1 (6 bases). Looked up from germline, CDR1 is KGHSH and CDR2 is LQKENI. Trimming took 3 bases from V and 4 from J, leaving 16 bases between them. The CDR3 has 15 amino acids.

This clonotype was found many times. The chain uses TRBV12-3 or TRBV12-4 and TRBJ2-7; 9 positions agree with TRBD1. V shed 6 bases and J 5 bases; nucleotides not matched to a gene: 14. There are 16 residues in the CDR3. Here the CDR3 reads CASSPLPGTGSDEQYF. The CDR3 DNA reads TGTGCCAGCAGCCCCCTCCCCGGGACAGGGAGCGACGAGCAGTACTTC.

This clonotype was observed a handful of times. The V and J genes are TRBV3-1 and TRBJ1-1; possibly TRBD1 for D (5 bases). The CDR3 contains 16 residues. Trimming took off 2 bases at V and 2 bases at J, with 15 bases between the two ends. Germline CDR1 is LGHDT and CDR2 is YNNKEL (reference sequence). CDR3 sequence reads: CASSQFTTESNTEAFF. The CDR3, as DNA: TGTGCCAGCAGCCAATTCACGACAGAAAGCAACACTGAAGCTTTCTTT.

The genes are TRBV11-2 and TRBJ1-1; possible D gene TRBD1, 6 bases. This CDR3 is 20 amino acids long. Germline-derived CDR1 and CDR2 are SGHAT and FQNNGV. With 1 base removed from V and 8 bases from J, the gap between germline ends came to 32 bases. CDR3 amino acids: CASSLVHVLNKKGGTFEAFF. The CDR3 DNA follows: TGTGCCAGCAGCTTAGTTCACGTGTTAAACAAAAAGGGGGGGACCTTCGAAGCTTTCTTT.

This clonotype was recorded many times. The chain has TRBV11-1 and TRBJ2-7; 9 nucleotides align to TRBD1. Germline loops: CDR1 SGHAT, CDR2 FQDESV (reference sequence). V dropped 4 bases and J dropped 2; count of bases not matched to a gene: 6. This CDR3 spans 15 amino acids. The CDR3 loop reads CASSSTGTGTYEQYF. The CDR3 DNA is TGTGCCAGCAGCTCAACCGGGACAGGGACCTACGAGCAGTACTTC.

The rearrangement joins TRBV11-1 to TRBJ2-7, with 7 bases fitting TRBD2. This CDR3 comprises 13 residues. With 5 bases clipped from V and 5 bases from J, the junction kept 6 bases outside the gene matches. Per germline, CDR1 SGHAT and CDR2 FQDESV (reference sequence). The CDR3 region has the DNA TGTGCCAGCAGCGGCGAGGGAGGGGACGAGCAGTACTTC. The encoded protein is CASSGEGGDEQYF.

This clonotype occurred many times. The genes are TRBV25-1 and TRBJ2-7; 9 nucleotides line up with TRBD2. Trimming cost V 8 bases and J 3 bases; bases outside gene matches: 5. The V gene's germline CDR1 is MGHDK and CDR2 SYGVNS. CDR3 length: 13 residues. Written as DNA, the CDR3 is TGTGCCAGCCGTAGCGGGAGTGGCTACGAGCAGTACTTC. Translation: CASRSGSGYEQYF.